These T cell receptor beta chains were read from a single sample in a study of identical twins. Via MiXCR, TCRdb re-called the 5' RACE reads, giving one row per CDR3 protein. The sample carries 690,000 or so distinct CDR3 sequences, 8.6% recorded once. The same sample was also used in a study of yellow fever vaccine responses in identical twins.

The specimen sequenced was PBMCs. The receptor set was obtained from a woman aged 18 to 35 in good health. CDR3s include the opening cysteine and the closing phenylalanine or tryptophan. Each record gives: clone size, D gene, V gene, J gene, CDR3 DNA, CDR3 protein. The D gene is left open where the match is weak. Clone size is given for some rows only: seen once, a few or many times, or a class if the clone is expanded.

clone size: few
D gene: TRBD2
V gene: TRBV20-1
J gene: TRBJ2-7
CDR3 DNA: TGCAGTGCTAGATCTAGCGGGAGGTACTCCTACGAGCAGTACTTC
CDR3 protein: CSARSSGRYSYEQYF

clone size: many
D gene: .
V gene: TRBV10-3
J gene: TRBJ2-5
CDR3 DNA: TGTGCCATCAGTGAGACGGGGAGTCACCAAGAGACCCAGTACTTC
CDR3 protein: CAISETGSHQETQYF

clone size: many
D gene: .
V gene: TRBV29-1
J gene: TRBJ2-3
CDR3 DNA: TGCAGCGCCAAGAACACAGATACGCAGTATTTT
CDR3 protein: CSAKNTDTQYF

clone size: .
D gene: TRBD2
V gene: TRBV20-1
J gene: TRBJ2-5
CDR3 DNA: TGCAGTGCTAGATCGGGACTAGCGGGGGGCCAAGAGACCCAGTACTTC
CDR3 protein: CSARSGLAGGQETQYF

clone size: many
D gene: TRBD2
V gene: TRBV7-2
J gene: TRBJ2-3
CDR3 DNA: TGTGCCAGCAGCTTAGCGGGACTAGTTGATACGCAGTATTTT
CDR3 protein: CASSLAGLVDTQYF

clone size: few
D gene: .
V gene: TRBV7-9
J gene: TRBJ2-3
CDR3 DNA: TGTGCCAGCAGCTCTCTCATTGGCGGGGGCACAGATACGCAGTATTTT
CDR3 protein: CASSSLIGGGTDTQYF

clone size: few
D gene: TRBD1
V gene: TRBV5-6
J gene: TRBJ1-2
CDR3 DNA: TGTGCCAGCAGCGAAACAGGGGCCTCCTTTGGCTACACCTTC
CDR3 protein: CASSETGASFGYTF

clone size: many
D gene: TRBD1
V gene: TRBV9
J gene: TRBJ1-2
CDR3 DNA: TGTGCCAGCAGCGTAGCTCAGGGGGAAGGCTACACCTTC
CDR3 protein: CASSVAQGEGYTF

clone size: many
D gene: TRBD2
V gene: TRBV12-3/TRBV12-4
J gene: TRBJ2-1
CDR3 DNA: TGTGCCAGCAGTTTGACTAGCGGGGGGAGGGGCAATGAGCAGTTCTTC
CDR3 protein: CASSLTSGGRGNEQFF

clone size: few
D gene: .
V gene: TRBV20-1
J gene: TRBJ2-1
CDR3 DNA: TGCAGTGCGAAACAGGCTATTCCCTACAATGAGCAGTTCTTC
CDR3 protein: CSAKQAIPYNEQFF

clone size: .
D gene: .
V gene: TRBV6-1
J gene: TRBJ2-4
CDR3 DNA: TGTGCCAGCAGCCGAGGGACAAACATAGCCAAAAACATTCAGTACTTC
CDR3 protein: CASSRGTNIAKNIQYF

clone size: .
D gene: .
V gene: TRBV11-2
J gene: TRBJ2-7
CDR3 DNA: TGTGCCAGCAGCTTAGTCCCGTATTACGAGCAGTACTTC
CDR3 protein: CASSLVPYYEQYF

clone size: .
D gene: TRBD2
V gene: TRBV7-9
J gene: TRBJ2-1
CDR3 DNA: TGTGCCAGCAGCCCCGGGACTAGCGGGGGGGTTGAGCAGTTCTTC
CDR3 protein: CASSPGTSGGVEQFF

clone size: .
D gene: TRBD1
V gene: TRBV20-1
J gene: TRBJ2-5
CDR3 DNA: TGCAGTGCAATCGGGACAGGACAAGAGACCCAGTACTTC
CDR3 protein: CSAIGTGQETQYF

clone size: .
D gene: .
V gene: TRBV5-6
J gene: TRBJ1-3
CDR3 DNA: TGTGCCAGCAGCCCCTCCAGGGCGATAGGAAACACCATATATTTT
CDR3 protein: CASSPSRAIGNTIYF

clone size: .
D gene: .
V gene: TRBV20-1
J gene: TRBJ2-1
CDR3 DNA: TGCAGTGCGCGCGGGACAATCTACAATGAGCAGTTCTTC
CDR3 protein: CSARGTIYNEQFF

clone size: few
D gene: .
V gene: TRBV15
J gene: TRBJ2-7
CDR3 DNA: TGTGCCACCAGCAGAGAAAGGTGGCAGACCTACGAGCAGTACTTC
CDR3 protein: CATSRERWQTYEQYF

clone size: few
D gene: .
V gene: TRBV7-3
J gene: TRBJ2-3
CDR3 DNA: TGTGCCAGCAGCTTAAGCCCAACTAGTATTGATACGCAGTATTTT
CDR3 protein: CASSLSPTSIDTQYF

clone size: few
D gene: .
V gene: TRBV5-5
J gene: TRBJ1-5
CDR3 DNA: TGTGCCAGCAGCTTGGCACAGGGATACCAGCCCCAGCATTTT
CDR3 protein: CASSLAQGYQPQHF

clone size: few
D gene: TRBD1
V gene: TRBV10-3
J gene: TRBJ1-1
CDR3 DNA: TGTGCCATCATGTCGGACAGGGGGAACACTGAAGCTTTCTTT
CDR3 protein: CAIMSDRGNTEAFF

clone size: many
D gene: .
V gene: TRBV2
J gene: TRBJ2-1
CDR3 DNA: TGTGCCAGCAGTGAAACCCAGAATGAGCAGTTCTTC
CDR3 protein: CASSETQNEQFF

clone size: .
D gene: TRBD2
V gene: TRBV7-2
J gene: TRBJ2-1
CDR3 DNA: TGTGCCAGCAGCCCGTCAAAACTAGCGGCCTCCTACAATGAGCAGTTCTTC
CDR3 protein: CASSPSKLAASYNEQFF

clone size: few
D gene: .
V gene: TRBV5-1
J gene: TRBJ2-2
CDR3 DNA: TGCGCCAGCAGCTCGCCAGGGGGGAACCCGAACACCGGGGAGCTGTTTTTT
CDR3 protein: CASSSPGGNPNTGELFF

clone size: .
D gene: .
V gene: TRBV20-1
J gene: TRBJ2-7
CDR3 DNA: TGCAGTGCTAATCCGGGGTCCTACGAGCAGTACTTC
CDR3 protein: CSANPGSYEQYF

clone size: few
D gene: TRBD2
V gene: TRBV29-1
J gene: TRBJ2-1
CDR3 DNA: TGCAGCGTTGAAGAAGTTACAGGAGCCGGGACTAGCGGGAGTGCCGAGCAGTTCTTC
CDR3 protein: CSVEEVTGAGTSGSAEQFF

clone size: few
D gene: .
V gene: TRBV6-2/TRBV6-3
J gene: TRBJ1-1
CDR3 DNA: TGTGCCAGCACCGACTGGGCTTCGGGGCGGACTGAAGCTTTCTTT
CDR3 protein: CASTDWASGRTEAFF

clone size: .
D gene: TRBD1
V gene: TRBV7-8
J gene: TRBJ1-1
CDR3 DNA: TGTGCCAGCAGCTTAGCGAGGGACAGGAGAGGGAACACTGAAGCTTTCTTT
CDR3 protein: CASSLARDRRGNTEAFF

clone size: few
D gene: .
V gene: TRBV25-1
J gene: TRBJ2-5
CDR3 DNA: TGTGCCAGCAGGCCGACCAGGGAGAAGACCCAGTACTTC
CDR3 protein: CASRPTREKTQYF

clone size: .
D gene: .
V gene: TRBV4-3
J gene: TRBJ2-5
CDR3 DNA: TGCGCCAGCAGCCAAAGCAGTGGAGAGACCCAGTACTTC
CDR3 protein: CASSQSSGETQYF

clone size: few
D gene: TRBD1
V gene: TRBV29-1
J gene: TRBJ2-7
CDR3 DNA: TGCAGCGTCAGAGACCGTGCCGGGACAGATTACGAGCAGTACTTC
CDR3 protein: CSVRDRAGTDYEQYF

clone size: few
D gene: TRBD2
V gene: TRBV30
J gene: TRBJ2-3
CDR3 DNA: TGTGCCTGGAGTGGGGCGGGAGTCACAGATACGCAGTATTTT
CDR3 protein: CAWSGAGVTDTQYF

clone size: few
D gene: .
V gene: TRBV29-1
J gene: TRBJ1-1
CDR3 DNA: TGCAGCGTTGGCACTGAAGCTTTCTTT
CDR3 protein: CSVGTEAFF

clone size: few
D gene: .
V gene: TRBV20-1
J gene: TRBJ2-1
CDR3 DNA: TGCAGTGCTAGAGATCCGGAAATGCAGGTGAAATACAATGAGCAGTTCTTC
CDR3 protein: CSARDPEMQVKYNEQFF